This T cell receptor (beta chain) was captured in a study of T cells expressing NK-cell markers. Study overall: HCMV seropositivity marked most of the eight sequenced donors; one was seronegative. Study conclusions and caveats: Six of the donors carried dominant NKG2C+ clonotypes that took up about 1.0-7.5% of their CD8+ T cells.

The CDR3 covers 15 residues. CDR1 is LGHDT and CDR2 is YNNKEL in the germline V gene (reference sequence). As regards this clonotype: What it binds is not known.

Scientists made TCR beta cDNA using 5'RACE template switching with UMIs. TCRdb re-called the 5' RACE reads; every CDR3 protein appears as one record, without DNA. The sample totals hundreds of thousands of distinct CDR3 sequences. This sequence joins TRBV3-1 and TRBJ2-3; TCRdb's D call, TRBD2, is unchecked because there is no DNA. The sequence was collected from a man younger than 30 in good health. The sample comprised blood T cells: a sorted CD56 or NKG2C T cell subset, CD4+ or CD8+ T cells, or bulk PBMC T cells (not recorded which). The CDR3 spells CASSQDAGPPDTQYF.